This T cell receptor (beta chain) comes out of a study of T cells in Graves' hyperthyroidism and ophthalmopathy (dated by TCRdb to the late 2010s). Regarding the study in general: Peripheral blood was collected at initial diagnosis, before any treatment. A discovery cohort of fewer than 110 patients, approximately 45 with Graves' ophthalmopathy and about 58 with stable Graves' hyperthyroidism, was used to find distinguishing TCR V-J signatures. Whether ophthalmopathy could be predicted prospectively was tested in an independent validation cohort made up of approximately 19 hyperthyroidism patients plus 17 patients who later progressed to ophthalmopathy. The 75 to 100 discovery patients were divided at random into training and test sets in a 7:3 ratio. Thyroid tissue and blood T-cell repertoires from six Graves' hyperthyroidism patients were also compared in the study. Once sampling was done, hyperthyroidism patients were given methimazole at a starting dose of 30 mg daily, whereas ophthalmopathy patients were given high-dose intravenous methylprednisolone. TCR Vbeta CDR3 sequencing of some 140 peripheral blood samples (under 45 ophthalmopathy, over 70 hyperthyroidism and some 17 progressor patients) is reported in the paper.

The TCR beta CDR3 regions were amplified from RNA transcripts. For the first round of RT-PCR on the TCR CDR3, the HTBI primer set was used together with the Qiagen OneStep RT-PCR kit. The libraries were constructed in a second round of multiplex PCR and then size-selected and purified. Libraries were sequenced paired-end with 100 bp reads on an Illumina HiSeq2000. The authors' pipeline ran thus. SOAPnuke was used to process the raw data, removing reads that contained adapters or uncalled bases, had a mean Phred below 15, or lacked an exact match to the constant primer or identifier. COPE v1.2.5 was used to merge the high-quality paired reads, and each unique nucleotide sequence was defined as a clonotype. MiTCR v1.1 was used to align the clonotypes against IMGT TRBV, TRBD and TRBJ reference segments. The analysis included only V-J combinations with a frequency above 0.0001, which together covered about 99% of the repertoires. A TCS score was defined as the ratio of F50 (clonal expansion) to E x V (chaos), with BLOSUM62-based TCRdist applied between CDR3 peptides within each V-J. Welch's t-statistics and random forest reduced roughly 530 V-J features to 13, which were used in a naive Bayes classifier (R e1071). The public reads were reprocessed in TCRdb via fastp at Q25 and MiXCR, keeping in-frame beta chains. Records with the same CDR3 protein are collapsed into one entry carrying the most frequent genes and DNA. TCRdb's processing, not the authors' own work, is the source of the V and J calls. The table for this sample lists about 530,000 distinct CDR3 sequences; 17% of them were counted only once. The ten largest account for approximately 18% of the sample.

In the ophthalmopathy patients, disease was moderately to severely active, with a Clinical Activity Score of 3 or more, a NOSPECS grade of 4 or more, and a duration of less than 3 months. Any patient with an uncontrolled infection, another autoimmune disease, pregnancy or lactation was excluded. Clinical symptoms, serum thyroxine and TRAb, thyroid ultrasound, and orbital computed tomography formed the basis for the diagnoses. PBMCs were isolated from 7.5 to 10 ml of fresh peripheral blood by Ficoll-Paque density gradient centrifugation. Total RNA was extracted with Trizol reagent, and quality was checked on an Agilent 2100 Bioanalyzer. What the work shows at the level of the full study, not this receptor alone: Sample size was not statistically predetermined, and blinding of investigators to group allocation was not performed. A model built on a 13 V-J signature distinguished ophthalmopathy from stable hyperthyroidism, reaching over 85% sensitivity and around 81% specificity in cross-validation and 80%/75% in testing. Most expanded thyroid clonotypes (frequency above 0.001) were also detected in blood, a finding suggesting that blood repertoires may reflect thyroid immune responses. In validation, the model predicted progression to ophthalmopathy a median of roughly 6.1 months before onset, with about 67% sensitivity and 72.22% specificity.

This clonotype was counted many times. The clone's antigen remains unknown. Base-call qualities are not available, and no considerably larger clone is one nucleotide away. The clonotype originates from a woman under 30 with Graves' ophthalmopathy. The sequenced sample consisted of blood.

The sequence in DNA is TGTGCCAGCAGTGCCCTACCGGACAGGGGGCAAGATACGCAGTATTTT. It specifies CASSALPDRGQDTQYF. Rearrangement joined TRBV28 to TRBJ2-3, with TRBD1 matching 11 junction bases. There are 16 amino acids in the CDR3, from cysteine to phenylalanine inclusive. The kept DNA is CDR3 alone, 48 bases in frame from the first base. Germline trimming amounts to 5 bases on V and 5 bases on J, with 9 as the count of junction bases outside the gene matches. Based on the germline V gene, the CDR1 and CDR2 sequences are MDHEN and SYDVKM. Beyond the CDR3, the reference TRBV28 and TRBJ2-3 genes provide the residues; the full variable domain reads: DVKVTQSSRYLVKRTGEKVFLECVQDMDHENMFWYRQDPGLGLRLIYFSYDVKMKEKGDIPEGYSVSREKKERFSLILESASTNQTSMYLCASSALPDRGQDTQYFGPGTRLTVL.